This T cell receptor (beta chain) was recorded in a study of regulatory T cells in long-lasting Graves disease. Study-wide results and limits: More public clonotypes were shared by persistent patients (2,741) than by new patients (about 1,000).

Germline CDR1 is MDHEN and CDR2 is SYDVKM. Trimming left V 5 bases short and J 6 bases short, with 14 bases between. The CDR3 totals 14 residues. Time point: newly diagnosed GD, antithyroid drugs for less than 3 months. Extracted PBMC RNA gave rise to the TCR library. To make TCR beta libraries, researchers used iRepertoire HTBI primers and Arm-PCR of CDR3 regions. TCRdb recomputed calls from the multiplex PCR reads with MiXCR, one row per CDR3 protein. This sample has 400,000 to 500,000 distinct CDR3 sequences; over 15% occur once, and the top ten carry 20% to 25%. Worth noting for this clonotype: Its antigen is unknown. A much larger clone differs from this one at a single base, so this may be a read error.

These data were also reused for a study on T cells in Graves' hyperthyroidism and ophthalmopathy.

This chain links TRBV28 with TRBJ1-5, with D maybe TRBD1 (6 bases). The source is a woman under 30 with Graves disease. Source: peripheral blood mononuclear cells (PBMCs), taken at new diagnosis, from a patient treated with antithyroid drugs. In nucleotides, the CDR3 is TGTGCCAGCAGTGTTACAGGGTCGGGTCAGCCCCAGCATTTT. Translated: CASSVTGSGQPQHF.